Below are 27 T cell receptor beta chains sequenced from a single sample in a study of immune evolution from preneoplasia to lung adenocarcinoma. Sequencing was performed with immunoSEQ multiplex PCR; in TCRdb, only in-frame clones are kept and a portion is missing. The sample yields over 30,000 clones, 60% to 75% seen once. Sequencing was done on a sample of FFPE invasive lung adenocarcinoma tissue. The source of these receptors is a person in their 60s with lung adenocarcinoma.

The V call is TRBV7-8, the J call TRBJ2-3; maybe TRBD2 (6 bases). Per germline, CDR1 SGHVS and CDR2 FQNEAQ. Trimming took off 5 bases at V and 3 bases at J, with 18 bases between the two ends. The CDR3 has 16 amino acids. Here the CDR3 reads CASSRRGLQGTDTQYF. CDR3 DNA: TGTGCCAGCAGCAGGAGGGGATTACAAGGGACAGATACGCAGTATTTT.

The chain carries TRBV25-1 and TRBJ2-7; the D gene is possibly TRBD2 (6 bases). The CDR3 has 12 residues. Per germline, CDR1 MGHDK and CDR2 SYGVNS. V was trimmed by 7 bases and J by 1 base, leaving 8 bases between them. Here the CDR3 reads CASKRESYEQYF. The DNA of the CDR3 is TGTGCCAGCAAACGGGAGTCCTACGAGCAGTACTTC.

The gene calls are TRBV30 and TRBJ2-7; 13 bases are shared with TRBD2. Germline lookup yields CDR1 GTSNPN and CDR2 SVGIG (reference sequence). The CDR3 runs to 17 residues. The V and J ends lost 4 bases and 0 bases, in that order; junction bases with no gene match: 9. CDR3 bases: TGTGCCTGGACTAGGACTAGCGGGAGAAGAAGCTCCTACGAGCAGTACTTC. The encoded protein is CAWTRTSGRRSSYEQYF.

This chain links TRBV7-9 with TRBJ2-2; TRBD2 might be the D (5 bases). V was pared by 11 bases and J by 4 bases, with 17 bases between. The length of the CDR3 is 14 residues. Germline V gene lookup returns CDR1 SEHNR and CDR2 FQNEAQ (reference sequence). The CDR3 loop is CACGRSESTGELFF. In DNA form, the CDR3 reads TGTGCCTGTGGGAGAAGCGAAAGCACCGGGGAGCTGTTTTTT.

The rearrangement joins TRBV13 to TRBJ2-3; D is unclear. The CDR3 is made up of 15 amino acids. Looked up from germline, CDR1 is PRHDT and CDR2 is FYEKMQ (reference sequence). Trimming removed 6 bases at V and 0 bases at J, with 13 bases between. The CDR3 DNA reads as TGTGCCAGCAGTCCTAACATGGCCAGCACAGATACGCAGTATTTT. Residues: CASSPNMASTDTQYF.

V is TRBV11-2 and J is TRBJ2-3, with 9 bases lining up with TRBD2. CDR1 and CDR2 from the germline V gene are SGHAT and FQNNGV. J was trimmed by 4 bases and V by 1 base; bases with no gene match: 3. This CDR3 spans 15 amino acids. CDR3 residues: CASSLGSGSPDTQYF. The CDR3, as DNA: TGTGCCAGCAGCTTAGGTAGCGGGAGCCCAGATACGCAGTATTTT.

The genes are TRBV11-2 and TRBJ1-3, with 8 bases that match TRBD1. This CDR3 contains 17 residues. From germline, CDR1 is SGHAT and CDR2 FQNNGV. Trimming cost V 5 bases and J 0 bases; bases outside gene matches: 9. The CDR3 coding sequence is TGTGCCAGCAGCCCTTGGACAGGGCGAAGCTCTGGAAACACCATATATTTT. Protein: CASSPWTGRSSGNTIYF.

The chain uses TRBV5-1 and TRBJ1-1; TRBD1 aligns across 9 bases. CDR1 and CDR2 from the germline V gene are SGHRS and YFSETQ. With V trimmed by 0 bases and J by 0 bases, 6 bases remained unmatched. The length of the CDR3 is 17 residues. The CDR3 here is CASSLAGTGRMNTEAFF. The CDR3 DNA is TGCGCCAGCAGCTTGGCGGGGACAGGGCGAATGAACACTGAAGCTTTCTTT.

The chain links TRBV5-1 to TRBJ2-6; D is ambiguous. Germline V CDR1 and CDR2: SGHRS, YFSETQ. Deletions cut 4 bases from V and 0 bases from J, with 8 bases between. The CDR3 is made up of 15 amino acids. The chain's CDR3 is CASSLSGSGANVLTF. DNA of the CDR3: TGCGCCAGCAGCCTCTCAGGCTCTGGGGCCAACGTCCTGACTTTC.

This clone was seen only once. The rearrangement joins TRBV6-5 to TRBJ1-5, with D uncertain. The germline V and J ends were trimmed by 11 bases and 1 base, with 12 bases remaining between them. Germline CDR1 MNHEY, CDR2 SVGAGI. The CDR3 extends over 13 amino acids. CDR3 protein: CAASRDSNQPQHF. DNA of the CDR3: TGTGCCGCCTCAAGAGACAGCAATCAGCCCCAGCATTTT.

This clone was detected only once. The chain combines TRBV20-1 with TRBJ2-1; D is ambiguous. CDR1 and CDR2 from the germline V gene are DFQATT and SNEGSKA (reference sequence). Trimming took off 3 bases at V and 7 bases at J, with 4 bases between the two ends. The CDR3 totals 10 residues. The CDR3 DNA reads TGCAGTGCTAGTAGAAATGAGCAGTTCTTC. Protein product: CSASRNEQFF.

This chain joins TRBV5-1 and TRBJ1-5, with D possibly being TRBD1 (5 bases). V was shortened by 4 bases and J by 3 bases, with 8 bases between the two germline ends. Germline V gene data show CDR1 as SGHRS and CDR2 as YFSETQ. CDR3 length: 13 amino acids. Here the CDR3 DNA reads TGCGCCAGCAGCATGACAGTCAATCAGCCCCAGCATTTT. Amino acid sequence: CASSMTVNQPQHF.

This clone was counted between two and nine times. The rearrangement uses TRBV4-2 and TRBJ2-1; D possibly corresponds to TRBD1 (6 bases). CDR3 length: 12 amino acids. The V end lost 4 bases, the J end lost 7 bases, and 8 bases lay between the germline ends. Germline CDR1 reads LGHNA; CDR2 reads YNFKEQ. The CDR3 DNA sequence: TGTGCCAGCAGCCGGGGGCGGAATGAGCAGTTCTTC. This sequence encodes CASSRGRNEQFF.

This chain joins TRBV7-2 and TRBJ1-5, with a weak D call TRBD1 (5 bases). Germline assignment: CDR1 SGHTA and CDR2 FQGNSA. The CDR3 is 16 residues long. The V end was cut by 5 bases, the J end by 6 bases, with 20 bases between. In DNA form, the CDR3 reads TGTGCCAGCAGCCCCGGGACCGGGGCGGGTAGTCAGCCCCAGCATTTT. This sequence encodes CASSPGTGAGSQPQHF.

The chain couples TRBV7-3 to TRBJ2-7; possibly TRBD2 for D (6 bases). The V end lost 4 bases, the J end lost 1 base, and 20 bases lay between the germline ends. The CDR3 spans 17 residues. CDR1 is SGHTA and CDR2 is FQGTGA in the germline V gene. CDR3 sequence (DNA): TGTGCCAGCAGCTCCGGTTTTGGTTATAGCGGTTCCTACGAGCAGTACTTC. Translated, it gives CASSSGFGYSGSYEQYF.

The chain combines TRBV5-5 with TRBJ2-2, with 11 bases lining up with TRBD2. The CDR3 length is 15 residues. J was trimmed by 5 bases and V by 1 base; bases with no gene match: 1. Germline values: CDR1 SGHKS, CDR2 YYEKEE (reference sequence). In DNA, the CDR3 is TGTGCCAGCAGCTTGCTAGCGGGAGGTACCGGGGAGCTGTTTTTT. Translation: CASSLLAGGTGELFF.

The chain combines TRBV15 with TRBJ2-1; TRBD2 matches 7 bases. The CDR3 sequence is 14 residues long. With 1 base clipped from V and 5 bases from J, the junction kept 2 bases outside the gene matches. In germline, CDR1 is LNHNV, CDR2 YYDKDF (reference sequence). CDR3 amino acids: CATSRAGGNNEQFF. The CDR3 DNA reads TGTGCCACCAGCAGAGCGGGAGGCAACAATGAGCAGTTCTTC.

This clone came up once. This rearrangement joins TRBV7-3 to TRBJ2-6; D possibly corresponds to TRBD1 (6 bases). V lost 2 bases and J 4 bases, leaving 12 bases between the germline ends. Germline CDR1 reads SGHTA; CDR2 reads FQGTGA. There are 16 residues in the CDR3. The DNA for the CDR3 is TGTGCCAGCAGCTTAGTTGGGGGCCGGGGGGCCAACGTCCTGACTTTC. It yields the protein CASSLVGGRGANVLTF.

The V gene is TRBV9, the J gene TRBJ2-1; TRBD2 might be the D (6 bases). The CDR3 spans 14 residues. CDR1 SGDLS and CDR2 YYNGEE come from the germline V gene. Trimming removed 0 bases from V and 8 bases from J, with 12 bases in between. CDR3 nucleotides: TGTGCCAGCAGCGTAGGGCCCCCTAGCGATGAGCAGTTCTTC. Residues: CASSVGPPSDEQFF.

This clone counts as medium-sized. J is TRBJ2-5 and V is TRBV18; D call uncertain. This CDR3 is 12 amino acids long. Trimming took 0 bases from V and 5 from J, leaving 4 bases between them. Germline V gene lookup returns CDR1 KGHSH and CDR2 LQKENI. The CDR3 loop reads CASSPPGETQYF. CDR3 nucleotides: TGTGCCAGCTCACCACCGGGGGAGACCCAGTACTTC.

The V call is TRBV27, the J call TRBJ2-7; D might be TRBD1 (6 bases). Germline V gives CDR1 MNHEY, CDR2 SMNVEV (reference sequence). V lost 0 bases to trimming and J lost 0 bases, with 18 bases between them. CDR3 length: 18 amino acids. For the CDR3, the DNA is TGTGCCAGCAGTTTATCGATTATGGGGCAAGGGGGCTCCTACGAGCAGTACTTC. It yields the protein CASSLSIMGQGGSYEQYF.

This clone was detected a few times. The V gene is TRBV4-2, the J gene TRBJ2-1; 10 bases line up with TRBD2. The CDR3 totals 16 residues. The germline CDR1 and CDR2 sequences are LGHNA and YNFKEQ. The V and J ends lost 4 bases and 7 bases, in that order; junction bases with no gene match: 10. Written as DNA, the CDR3 is TGTGCCAGCAGCCGCCTCCTAGCGGGAGAAGGGAATGAGCAGTTCTTC. Translation gives CASSRLLAGEGNEQFF.

The chain recombines TRBV2 with TRBJ1-5, with a weak D call TRBD1 (6 bases). Germline-derived CDR1 and CDR2 are SNHLY and FYNNEI. The CDR3 has 13 residues. Trimming took 5 bases from V and 7 from J, leaving 12 bases between them. The CDR3 nucleotides read TGTGCCAGCAGTTCAACAGGGAAACAGCCCCAGCATTTT. Protein: CASSSTGKQPQHF. Based on the CDR3 plus reference TRBV2 and TRBJ1-5, the full variable domain is EPEVTQTPSHQVTQMGQEVILRCVPISNHLYFYWYRQILGQKVEFLVSFYNNEISEKSEIFDDQFSVERPDGSNFTLKIRSTKLEDSAMYFCASSSTGKQPQHFGDGTRLSIL.

A single count supports this clone. The chain recombines TRBV6-1 with TRBJ1-2; 9 bases are a match to TRBD1. V shed 6 bases and J 8 bases; nucleotides not matched to a gene: 10. There are 14 residues in the CDR3. Germline CDR1 is MNHNS and CDR2 is SASEGT. This CDR3 reads CASRPRDRVGGYTF. CDR3 DNA: TGTGCCAGCAGACCCCGGGACAGGGTGGGGGGCTACACCTTC.

The chain has TRBV7-9 and TRBJ2-7; TRBD1 matches 7 bases. The V gene's germline CDR1 is SEHNR and CDR2 FQNEAQ (reference sequence). The CDR3 covers 19 residues. V was pared by 5 bases and J by 2 bases, with 21 bases of the junction left unmatched. CDR3 loop: CASSRRHLGAGGEAYEQYF. The CDR3 DNA is TGTGCCAGCAGCCGCAGACATTTAGGGGCAGGGGGAGAAGCCTACGAGCAGTACTTC.

This chain uses TRBV5-6 with TRBJ1-2; D gene uncertain. The CDR3 is 13 residues long. Per germline, CDR1 SGHDT and CDR2 YYEEEE. V was clipped by 4 bases and J by 5 bases, with 12 bases between them. CDR3 DNA sequence: TGTGCCAGCAGCCTCCTCCGGGAGTATGGCTACACCTTC. Its translation: CASSLLREYGYTF.

The CDR3 loop is CAWSKARETQYF. CDR3 nucleotides: TGTGCCTGGAGTAAGGCGAGGGAGACCCAGTACTTC. This chain uses TRBV30 with TRBJ2-5; D gene ambiguous. Trimming shortened V by 2 bases and J by 5 bases, and 9 bases separated the two germline ends. CDR1 GTSNPN and CDR2 SVGIG come from the germline V gene (reference sequence). The CDR3 loop spans 12 amino acids.